Sequencing of this TCR beta chain was carried out in a study of regulatory T cells in long-lasting Graves disease. Overall study findings and caveats: Among persistent patients, a larger number of public clonotypes were shared (roughly 2,700) than among newly diagnosed patients (about 970).

As to time point: persistent/refractory GD, antithyroid drugs over 5 years with positive TRAb. From PBMCs, RNA was extracted and then used to make the TCR library. As to this clonotype: Antigen specificity is unknown. A clone one base away is much larger, so this may be a read error.

The authors built TCR beta libraries using iRepertoire HTBI primers and Arm-PCR of CDR3 regions. TCRdb passed the multiplex PCR reads through MiXCR, listing each CDR3 protein once. The sample includes a few hundred thousand distinct CDR3 sequences, more than 20% of them seen just once. This CDR3 is 13 amino acids long. CDR1 is MDHEN, CDR2 SYDVKM, per germline. The source of this sequence is a woman aged 40 to 50 with Graves disease. V usage is TRBV28 and J usage is TRBJ1-1; D is ambiguous. The sequencing used peripheral blood mononuclear cells (PBMCs), collected when the disease was refractory, from a patient treated with antithyroid drugs. The CDR3 protein is CAGSSVLGTEAFF. CDR3 coding DNA: TGTGCCGGCAGCTCGGTCTTGGGCACTGAAGCTTTCTTT.